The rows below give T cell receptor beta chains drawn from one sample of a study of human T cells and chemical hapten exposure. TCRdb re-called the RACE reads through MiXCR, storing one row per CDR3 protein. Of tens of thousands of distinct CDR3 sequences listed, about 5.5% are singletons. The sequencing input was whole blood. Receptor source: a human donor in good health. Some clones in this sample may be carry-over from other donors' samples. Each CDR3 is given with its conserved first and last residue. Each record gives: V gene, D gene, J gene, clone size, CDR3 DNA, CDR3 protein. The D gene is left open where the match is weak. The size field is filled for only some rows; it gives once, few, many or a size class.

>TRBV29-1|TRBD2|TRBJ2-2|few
TGCAGCGTGGGTAGCGGGAGATCGGCCGGGGAGCTGTTTTTT
CSVGSGRSAGELFF
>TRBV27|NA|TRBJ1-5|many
TGTGCCAGCAGTTATTTGGGGAACGATCAGCCCCAGCATTTT
CASSYLGNDQPQHF
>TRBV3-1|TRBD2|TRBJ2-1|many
TGTGCCAGCAGCCAAGAAGGGCTAGCGGGGACCTGGGGGAATGAGCAGTTCTTC
CASSQEGLAGTWGNEQFF
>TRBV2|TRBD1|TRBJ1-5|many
TGTGCCAGCAGTAAGACAGGGATCAATCAGCCCCAGCATTTT
CASSKTGINQPQHF
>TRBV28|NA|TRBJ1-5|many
TGTGCCAGCAGTCCCAACCAGGGGCCCCAGCATTTT
CASSPNQGPQHF
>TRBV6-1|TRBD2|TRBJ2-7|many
TGTGCCAGCAGTGAAGGTAGCGGGGGGGTCCGCGAGCAGTACTTC
CASSEGSGGVREQYF
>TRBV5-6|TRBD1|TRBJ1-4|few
TGTGCCAGCAGCTTGGGACAGGGTGGGGGCCGCAATGAAAAACTGTTTTTT
CASSLGQGGGRNEKLFF
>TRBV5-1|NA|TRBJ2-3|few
TGCGCCAGCAGCTTGGCATCGGTCGGAGATACGCAGTATTTT
CASSLASVGDTQYF
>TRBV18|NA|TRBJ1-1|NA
TGTGCCAGCTCACCAGGGCAACAGTTCATGAACACTGAAGCTTTCTTT
CASSPGQQFMNTEAFF
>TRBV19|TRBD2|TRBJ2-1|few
TGTGCCAGTAGCGGACTAGGGAATTATAATGAGCAGTTCTTC
CASSGLGNYNEQFF
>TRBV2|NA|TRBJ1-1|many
TGTGCCAGCAGTGAAATGGGCCAGCTGAACACTGAAGCTTTCTTT
CASSEMGQLNTEAFF